The 29 T cell receptor beta chains reported below all come from one sample, sequenced in a study of cytomegalovirus exposure and HLA in healthy donors. Researchers ran the PCR with 60 Vbeta and 13 Jbeta primers. Clones were sequenced by immunoSEQ multiplex PCR, and TCRdb holds only the in-frame ones, with some missing. The sample lists some 110,000 clones, around 70% occurring once. Source material: PBMCs. Receptors were obtained from a man between 25 and 39 years old in good health and CMV-seropositive.

This chain uses TRBV28 with TRBJ2-2; tentatively, D is TRBD1 (6 bases). The CDR3 sequence is 17 residues long. CDR1 and CDR2 (germline): MDHEN, SYDVKM. V lost 4 bases and J 2 bases, leaving 17 bases between the germline ends. This chain's CDR3 is CASSYPTGNLNTGELFF. The CDR3 bases are TGTGCCAGCAGTTATCCCACAGGGAATTTAAACACCGGGGAGCTGTTTTTT.

CDR3 coding DNA: TGTGCCAGCAGCTTGACTATTCTATCCACAGATACGCAGTATTTT. As protein: CASSLTILSTDTQYF. The chain is built from TRBV5-4 and TRBJ2-3; D is undetermined. The CDR3 is made up of 15 amino acids. Looked up from germline, CDR1 is SGHNT and CDR2 is YYREEE (reference sequence). The germline V and J ends were trimmed by 1 base and 2 bases, with 11 bases remaining between them.

V gene TRBV30 combines with J gene TRBJ2-1, with 7 bases aligning to TRBD1. Germline V gene lookup returns CDR1 GTSNPN and CDR2 SVGIG (reference sequence). V was clipped by 2 bases and J by 8 bases; unmatched bases: 12. This CDR3 has 15 residues. CDR3 residues: CAWSPGGYRGHEQFF. As DNA, the CDR3 is TGTGCCTGGAGTCCAGGGGGTTACAGGGGCCATGAGCAGTTCTTC.

This sequence joins TRBV12-5 and TRBJ1-1; D remains unclear. The CDR3 contains 11 residues. Trimming left V 7 bases short and J 3 bases short, with 6 bases between. Germline CDR1 is LGHNT and CDR2 is FRNRAP. CDR3 residues: CASALHTEAFF. CDR3 DNA: TGTGCTAGTGCCCTTCACACTGAAGCTTTCTTT.

V and J are TRBV27 and TRBJ2-7; 8 bases are shared with TRBD2. CDR1 is MNHEY and CDR2 is SMNVEV in the germline V gene (reference sequence). This CDR3 has 15 amino acids. Germline trimming cut 7 bases from V and 0 bases from J; bases unmatched to any gene: 8. CDR3 DNA sequence: TGTGCCAGCATCCTAGCGGGTCGGTTCTCCTACGAGCAGTACGTC. It specifies CASILAGRFSYEQYV.

This chain connects TRBV7-8 to TRBJ1-4; no firm D call. Trimming stripped 2 bases from V and 6 bases from J, with 7 bases between. CDR3 length: 13 residues. Germline assignment: CDR1 SGHVS and CDR2 FQNEAQ. The CDR3 protein is CASSLRTDEKLFF. As DNA, the CDR3 is TGTGCCAGCAGCTTAAGAACAGATGAAAAACTGTTTTTT.

The chain links TRBV5-1 to TRBJ1-6; no reliable D call. Between the trimmed V and J ends, which lost 3 bases and 7 bases, there was a span of 14 bases. The germline V gene has CDR1 SGHRS and CDR2 YFSETQ. This CDR3 is built from 15 residues. The CDR3 DNA follows: TGCGCCAGCAGCTCGTCCCGGGATCGGAATTCACCCCTCCACTTT. Translated, it gives CASSSSRDRNSPLHF.

This rearrangement joins TRBV18 to TRBJ2-7, with D possibly being TRBD2 (5 bases). Germline-derived CDR1 and CDR2 are KGHSH and LQKENI. Between the trimmed V and J ends, which lost 2 bases and 3 bases, there was a span of 11 bases. The CDR3 runs to 14 residues. The CDR3 sequence is CASSPEAESYEQYV. The CDR3 nucleotides read TGTGCCAGCTCACCAGAAGCGGAAAGCTACGAGCAGTACGTC.

The chain has TRBV11-3 and TRBJ2-5, with 8 bases aligning to TRBD2. J was trimmed by 5 bases and V by 1 base; bases with no gene match: 0. The V gene's germline CDR1 is SGHNT and CDR2 YENEEA. The length of the CDR3 is 13 residues. The CDR3, as DNA: TGTGCCAGCAGCTTAGCGGGGGGGGAGACCCAGTACTTC. Translation gives CASSLAGGETQYF.

This clone came up once. This CDR3 reads CASRDSKTGGGNTIYF. The CDR3 DNA is TGTGCCAGCAGAGACTCGAAGACAGGGGGAGGAAACACCATATATTTT. The chain carries TRBV2 and TRBJ1-3; TRBD1 aligns across 9 bases. In germline, CDR1 is SNHLY, CDR2 FYNNEI. The CDR3 has 16 residues. V lost 6 bases to trimming and J lost 4 bases; unmatched junction nucleotides: 10. Full variable domain (missing parts from reference TRBV2 and TRBJ1-3): EPEVTQTPSHQVTQMGQEVILRCVPISNHLYFYWYRQILGQKVEFLVSFYNNEISEKSEIFDDQFSVERPDGSNFTLKIRSTKLEDSAMYFCASRDSKTGGGNTIYFGEGSWLTVV.

V usage is TRBV5-1 and J usage is TRBJ1-2; D is ambiguous. Looked up from germline, CDR1 is SGHRS and CDR2 is YFSETQ. CDR3 length: 14 residues. Trimming cost V 4 bases and J 3 bases, with 13 bases left between them. CDR3 DNA sequence: TGCGCCAGCAGCCCTAGACCTGGTGACTATGGCTACACCTTC. It translates to CASSPRPGDYGYTF.

V and J are TRBV29-1 and TRBJ2-3; TRBD2 aligns across 9 bases. Trimming took 4 bases from V and 7 from J; bases not matched to a gene: 6. CDR1 and CDR2 from the germline V gene are SQVTM and ANQGSEA. The CDR3 sequence is 13 residues long. The CDR3, as DNA: TGCAGCGTTGTAGCGGGAGCCTATCATACGCAGTATTTT. Translation gives CSVVAGAYHTQYF.

V usage is TRBV18 and J usage is TRBJ1-2, with D possibly TRBD1 on 5 matching bases. This CDR3 is built from 15 residues. CDR1 is KGHSH, CDR2 LQKENI, per germline. Trimming stripped 6 bases from V and 5 bases from J, with 19 bases between. This CDR3 is CASSGTRTPEYGYTF. The CDR3 nucleotides are TGTGCCAGCTCGGGGACTAGGACCCCGGAGTATGGCTACACCTTC.

This clone was found a few times. The J gene is TRBJ1-5, the V gene TRBV9, with D unresolved. Germline V gives CDR1 SGDLS, CDR2 YYNGEE. The CDR3 consists of 15 residues. V lost 4 bases and J lost 5, with 16 bases in between. CDR3 coding DNA: TGTGCCAGCAGCCCCCCCGGGAGGGCAGATCAGCCCCAGCATTTT. Protein product: CASSPPGRADQPQHF.

The CDR3 sequence: CASSLVAGGKYEQYF. Here the CDR3 DNA reads TGTGCCAGCAGCTTAGTTGCGGGGGGCAAATACGAGCAGTACTTC. The chain has TRBV5-6 and TRBJ2-7, with 8 bases identical to TRBD2. The CDR3 consists of 15 residues. Germline trimming cut 2 bases from V and 4 bases from J; bases unmatched to any gene: 8. Germline CDR1 is SGHDT and CDR2 is YYEEEE.

This clone showed up just a few times. The genes are TRBV27 and TRBJ1-6; D gene ambiguous. CDR1 MNHEY and CDR2 SMNVEV come from the germline V gene (reference sequence). The CDR3 spans 16 residues. V shed 3 bases and J shed 2 bases, with 11 bases lying between them. Here the CDR3 DNA reads TGTGCCAGCAGTTTGGGCGGGATAGCCTATAATTCACCCCTCCACTTT. Amino acids: CASSLGGIAYNSPLHF.

This chain connects TRBV27 to TRBJ1-2, with 7 bases that match TRBD1. V trimming: 8 bases; J trimming: 4 bases; junction bases outside the gene matches: 10. The CDR3 has 14 residues. CDR1 and CDR2 (germline): MNHEY, SMNVEV (reference sequence). The chain's CDR3 is CASSMRQGVYGYTF. CDR3 nucleotides: TGTGCCAGCTCAATGAGACAGGGCGTCTATGGCTACACCTTC.

In this sample, this clone turned up a few times. The V and J genes are TRBV28 and TRBJ2-7, with 10 nucleotides matching TRBD1. After removal of 3 bases from V and 3 bases from J, the junction contained 8 bases not matched to a gene. Germline V gene data show CDR1 as MDHEN and CDR2 as SYDVKM. The CDR3 spans 16 residues. The CDR3 sequence is CASSFRTGGMVYEQYV. For the CDR3, the DNA is TGTGCCAGCAGTTTTAGGACAGGGGGGATGGTCTACGAGCAGTACGTC.

This clone was seen a handful of times. A read error may produce the germline difference seen at one junction end. The chain employs TRBV5-1 and TRBJ2-4; 11 bases fit TRBD2. There are 19 residues in the CDR3. Germline CDR1 reads SGHRS; CDR2 reads YFSETQ. The CDR3 region has the DNA TGCGCCAGCAGCTTGGAGGGTAGCGGGGGGGCCGGATCCAAAAACAGTCAGTACTTC. Its protein product is CASSLEGSGGAGSKNSQYF.

This clone has only a few counts. V and J are TRBV5-4 and TRBJ2-1; 16 bases align to TRBD2. The length of the CDR3 is 20 residues. After removal of 1 base from V and 8 bases from J, the junction contained 15 bases not matched to a gene. In germline, CDR1 is SGHNT, CDR2 YYREEE (reference sequence). The CDR3 region is CASSLQPGLAGGPGIHEQFF. As DNA, the CDR3 is TGTGCCAGCAGCTTGCAACCGGGACTAGCGGGGGGGCCGGGGATTCATGAGCAGTTCTTC.

This rearrangement joins TRBV7-6 to TRBJ2-5; a weak D match, TRBD2 (5 bases). The CDR3 sequence is 15 residues long. Germline CDR1 SGHVS, CDR2 FNYEAQ. V lost 2 bases and J lost 1, with 11 bases in between. The DNA for the CDR3 is TGTGCCAGCAGCTTAACGGGCACTAGCCAAGAGACCCAGTACTTC. This codes for CASSLTGTSQETQYF.

V and J are TRBV5-4 and TRBJ1-6, with TRBD1 identical over 10 bases. V lost 4 bases, J lost 7 bases, and 5 bases stayed unmatched. The CDR3 covers 15 residues. CDR1 is SGHNT, CDR2 YYREEE, per germline (reference sequence). As DNA, the CDR3 is TGTGCCAGCAGCCCCCGGACAGGGGGAAATTCACCCCTCCACTTT. Translation gives CASSPRTGGNSPLHF.

This rearrangement joins TRBV11-3 to TRBJ2-1; 8 bases align to TRBD2. The CDR3 consists of 16 residues. Germline CDR1 reads SGHNT; CDR2 reads YENEEA. J lost 1 base, V lost 8 bases, and 10 bases had no gene match. The chain's CDR3 is CASRGGGSLSYNEQFF. The CDR3, as DNA: TGTGCCAGCCGGGGGGGCGGGAGCTTGTCCTACAATGAGCAGTTCTTC.

V gene TRBV7-9 combines with J gene TRBJ1-2; tentative D call: TRBD1 (5 bases). V was cut by 2 bases and J by 3 bases, with 10 bases left in between. The CDR3 length is 14 residues. Germline CDR1 and CDR2: SEHNR and FQNEAQ (reference sequence). The CDR3 is CASSLQGADYGYTF. Here the CDR3 DNA reads TGTGCCAGCAGCTTACAGGGCGCGGACTATGGCTACACCTTC. Drawing the rest from reference TRBV7-9 and TRBJ1-2, the complete variable domain is DTGVSQNPRHKITKRGQNVTFRCDPISEHNRLYWYRQTLGQGPEFLTYFQNEAQLEKSRLLSDRFSAERPKGSFSTLEIQRTEQGDSAMYLCASSLQGADYGYTFGSGTRLTVV.

This clone was picked up a small number of times. V gene TRBV21-1 combines with J gene TRBJ1-1; the table's TRBD1 call for D was not verified on the DNA. TRBV21-1 constitutes a pseudogene. The CDR3 is 18 amino acids. CDR3 residues: CASSKVGTGVELNTEAFF. CDR3 DNA: TGTGCCAGCAGCAAAGTGGGGACAGGGGTGGAATTGAACACTGAAGCTTTCTTT.

This clone was counted between two and nine times. The chain is built from TRBV7-8 and TRBJ2-2, with TRBD2 matching over 11 bases. The junction had 5 bases not matched to a gene; V was cut back by 1 base and J by 1 base. Germline CDR1 reads SGHVS; CDR2 reads FQNEAQ. CDR3 length: 18 amino acids. This chain's CDR3 is CASSLVPLAGGNTGELFF. The CDR3 bases are TGTGCCAGCAGCTTAGTCCCGCTAGCGGGAGGGAACACCGGGGAGCTGTTTTTT.

The chain employs TRBV2 and TRBJ1-6; D is uncertain. CDR1 and CDR2 from the germline V gene are SNHLY and FYNNEI. Trimming removed 8 bases at V and 7 bases at J, with 12 bases between. This CDR3 comprises 13 residues. CDR3 protein: CASEKEGNSPLHF. As DNA, the CDR3 is TGTGCCAGCGAGAAGGAGGGAAATTCACCCCTCCACTTT.

The chain has TRBV15 and TRBJ2-7, with 9 bases that match TRBD1. V shed 0 bases, J shed 4 bases, and the junction held 10 bases outside the gene matches. Germline CDR1 is LNHNV and CDR2 is YYDKDF (reference sequence). The CDR3 length is 17 residues. The DNA for the CDR3 is TGTGCCACCAGCAGAGATGACTACGGGACAGGGAATTACGAGCAGTACTTC. Its translation: CATSRDDYGTGNYEQYF.

This chain connects TRBV28 to TRBJ1-5; 7 bases are shared with TRBD1. This CDR3 has 17 residues. V gave up 6 bases and J gave up 3 bases; unmatched junction bases: 14. The germline gives CDR1 MDHEN, CDR2 SYDVKM. CDR3 amino acids: CASSPVLDRVINQPQHF. The CDR3 DNA sequence: TGTGCCAGCAGCCCCGTCTTAGACAGGGTCATCAATCAGCCCCAGCATTTT.